The 17 T cell receptor beta chains listed next were all sequenced from one sample in a study of blood T cells in healthy people across ages. Sample-barcoded 5' priming and a J-beta primer mix drove a second PCR of 7 to 11 cycles. In TCRdb, the 5' RACE reads were re-called with MiXCR into one record per CDR3 protein. The sample consists of 750,000 to 950,000 distinct CDR3 sequences, approximately 32% of them appearing once. The sample also formed part of further work on T cells of mothers and their children.

Sequencing used blood. The receptors come from a woman between 40 and 55 years old in good health.

The chain recombines TRBV7-9 with TRBJ1-5, with 7 bases lining up with TRBD1. V was pared by 3 bases and J by 5 bases, with 4 bases of the junction left unmatched. CDR3 size: 14 residues. Germline values: CDR1 SEHNR, CDR2 FQNEAQ (reference sequence). CDR3 loop: CASSLGTAHQPQHF. DNA of the CDR3: TGTGCCAGCAGCTTGGGGACAGCCCATCAGCCCCAGCATTTT. The full variable domain, in which reference TRBV7-9 and TRBJ1-5 provide the parts outside the CDR3, is DTGVSQNPRHKITKRGQNVTFRCDPISEHNRLYWYRQTLGQGPEFLTYFQNEAQLEKSRLLSDRFSAERPKGSFSTLEIQRTEQGDSAMYLCASSLGTAHQPQHFGDGTRLSIL.

The chain joins TRBV3-1 to TRBJ2-7; D is possibly TRBD1 (6 bases). The DNA end is a closer match to TRBJ2-5, so the J assignment may be wrong. Germline loops: CDR1 LGHDT, CDR2 YNNKEL (reference sequence). The CDR3 has 13 residues. The CDR3: CASSPFRGETQYF. The DNA of the CDR3 is TGTGCCAGCAGTCCTTTTAGGGGGGAGACCCAGTACTTC.

The rearrangement links TRBV29-1 to TRBJ2-1; no clear D. Looked up from germline, CDR1 is SQVTM and CDR2 is ANQGSEA. Trimming stripped 4 bases from V and 3 bases from J, with 13 bases between. This CDR3 has 14 amino acids. The CDR3 sequence is CSVVDNYRYNEQFF. DNA of the CDR3: TGCAGCGTTGTTGACAATTACCGCTACAATGAGCAGTTCTTC.

In this sample, this clonotype turned up a few times. The chain is built from TRBV24-1 and TRBJ2-2; either TRBD1 or TRBD2 may fit D (5 bases each). In germline, CDR1 is KGHDR, CDR2 SFDVKD. The length of the CDR3 is 14 residues. The ends were cut back, 7 bases at V and 0 bases at J, with 8 bases in the middle. The CDR3 protein is CATRGPANTGELFF. Written as DNA, the CDR3 is TGTGCCACCAGGGGACCGGCGAACACCGGGGAGCTGTTTTTT.

This clonotype was observed many times. J is TRBJ2-7 and V is TRBV24-1, with D possibly matching TRBD1 (6 bases). The CDR3 extends over 17 amino acids. The V and J ends lost 5 bases and 3 bases respectively, with 22 bases between them. Germline CDR1 KGHDR, CDR2 SFDVKD. CDR3 sequence reads: CATSARNTGLEGYEQYF. The CDR3 DNA is TGTGCCACCAGTGCCCGAAACACAGGGCTTGAAGGCTACGAGCAGTACTTC.

Of note for this clonotype: One end of the junction is discordant with germline, which a read error may explain. The gene calls are TRBV7-2 and TRBJ2-7, with TRBD2 matching 7 bases. The CDR3 contains 13 residues. The germline gives CDR1 SGHTA, CDR2 FQGNSA. CDR3 in amino acids: CASSLGGGGEQHF. The DNA of the CDR3 is TGTGCCAGCAGCTTAGGGGGGGGTGGCGAGCAGCACTTC.

This clonotype was seen more than once but under ten times. V usage is TRBV29-1 and J usage is TRBJ2-7; 10 bases align to TRBD1. There are 14 residues in the CDR3. Germline V gene sequence: CDR1 SQVTM, CDR2 ANQGSEA. V shed 4 bases and J 5 bases; nucleotides not matched to a gene: 8. The chain's CDR3 is CSVGDRDRGHEQYF. CDR3 nucleotides: TGCAGCGTTGGGGACCGGGACAGGGGACACGAGCAGTACTTC.

In this sample, this clonotype turned up many times. The rearrangement uses TRBV25-1 and TRBJ2-1; no reliable D call. Trimming shortened V by 2 bases and J by 4 bases, and 12 bases separated the two germline ends. CDR3 length: 15 amino acids. CDR1 and CDR2 from the germline V gene are MGHDK and SYGVNS. The CDR3 protein is CASSEPGSLYNEQFF. CDR3 DNA sequence: TGTGCCAGCAGTGAACCAGGAAGCCTATACAATGAGCAGTTCTTC.

This clonotype occurred many times. For the CDR3, the DNA is TGTGCCAGCAGCCCGGACGGAAACTATGGCTACACCTTC. This codes for CASSPDGNYGYTF. V is TRBV7-3 and J is TRBJ1-2; no clear D gene. V shed 5 bases and J shed 2 bases, with 9 bases lying between them. Germline loops: CDR1 SGHTA, CDR2 FQGTGA. The CDR3 length is 13 residues. The whole variable domain, filled in from reference TRBV7-3 and TRBJ1-2, reads GAGVSQTPSNKVTEKGKYVELRCDPISGHTALYWYRQSLGQGPEFLIYFQGTGAADDSGLPNDRFFAVRPEGSVSTLKIQRTERGDSAVYLCASSPDGNYGYTFGSGTRLTVV.

This chain uses TRBV6-5 with TRBJ2-1; D is unresolved. Germline CDR1 is MNHEY and CDR2 is SVGAGI. The length of the CDR3 is 14 residues. V was trimmed by 3 bases and J by 7 bases, leaving 13 bases between them. CDR3 DNA sequence: TGTGCCAGCAGTTATGTCCACGGAATGAATGAGCAGTTCTTC. This sequence encodes CASSYVHGMNEQFF.

This clonotype was counted at least ten times. This chain links TRBV27 with TRBJ2-7; 11 bases agree with TRBD2. The CDR3 is made up of 15 amino acids. From germline, CDR1 is MNHEY and CDR2 SMNVEV (reference sequence). Losses at the gene ends were 3 bases for V and 2 bases for J; bases not matched to a gene: 3. The CDR3 protein is CASSFSTSGAYEQYF. CDR3 DNA: TGTGCCAGCAGTTTTTCGACTAGCGGGGCCTACGAGCAGTACTTC.

CDR3 DNA sequence: TGCAGTGCCGAGACAGGCGATCAGCCCCAGCATTTT. This gives the protein CSAETGDQPQHF. V usage is TRBV20-1 and J usage is TRBJ1-5; the D gene is possibly TRBD1 (6 bases). Germline CDR1 and CDR2: DFQATT and SNEGSKA (reference sequence). Trimming took 6 bases from V and 5 from J, leaving 11 bases between them. This CDR3 comprises 12 residues.

CDR3 nucleotides: TGTGCCAGCAGCCAATCGTGGCAGGTGCCCTACGAGCAGTACTTC. As protein: CASSQSWQVPYEQYF. The V call is TRBV28, the J call TRBJ2-7; no reliable D call. Per germline, CDR1 MDHEN and CDR2 SYDVKM. V shed 6 bases and J shed 2 bases, with 17 bases lying between them. The CDR3 is 15 amino acids.

This clonotype was detected many times. The chain carries TRBV12-3 or TRBV12-4 and TRBJ1-2; 8 bases map to TRBD1. CDR3 length: 17 amino acids. Trimming took 0 bases from V and 6 from J; bases not matched to a gene: 12. CDR3 DNA: TGTGCCAGCAGTTTAGCCTCAGGGGGCGATTCTAGGGATGGCTACACCTTC. Translation: CASSLASGGDSRDGYTF.

This clonotype has a count of ten or more. The chain combines TRBV5-1 with TRBJ1-2, with 8 bases aligning to TRBD1. The CDR3 covers 14 residues. CDR1 and CDR2 (germline): SGHRS, YFSETQ. Unmatched junction bases numbered 6, after V lost 4 bases and J lost 4 bases. CDR3 residues: CASSPDGTGYGYTF. The DNA for the CDR3 is TGCGCCAGCAGCCCAGACGGGACAGGCTATGGCTACACCTTC. Supplemented by reference TRBV5-1 and TRBJ1-2, the full variable domain reads KAGVTQTPRYLIKTRGQQVTLSCSPISGHRSVSWYQQTPGQGLQFLFEYFSETQRNKGNFPGRFSGRQFSNSRSEMNVSTLELGDSALYLCASSPDGTGYGYTFGSGTRLTVV.

The sample holds a few counts of this clonotype. V gene TRBV6-2 or TRBV6-3 combines with J gene TRBJ2-1; D gene uncertain. Trimming cost V 6 bases and J 3 bases, with 12 bases left between them. This CDR3 spans 14 amino acids. Germline V gives CDR1 MNHEY, CDR2 SVGEGT. The CDR3: CASSRPTNYNEQFF. In DNA form, the CDR3 reads TGTGCCAGCAGCCGACCTACAAACTACAATGAGCAGTTCTTC.

Only a few counts were recorded for this clonotype. This chain joins TRBV3-1 and TRBJ2-4, with 9 bases matching TRBD2. With 4 bases clipped from V and 3 bases from J, the junction kept 7 bases outside the gene matches. The CDR3 has 16 residues. The germline V gene has CDR1 LGHDT and CDR2 YNNKEL (reference sequence). DNA of the CDR3: TGTGCCAGCAGCCCGCCAGCGGGGGGTGACAAAAACATTCAGTACTTC. This sequence encodes CASSPPAGGDKNIQYF.